This TCR beta chain was identified in a study of molecular identifiers for immune sequencing clone quantification. The overall study: In replicates, RNA from about 20,000 or 100,000 naive CD8 cells was split five ways, four sequenced.

MiXCR, applied by TCRdb to the PCR reads, yields one record per CDR3 protein. The data hold 250,000 to 350,000 distinct CDR3 sequences, with about 20% observed a single time. This clonotype was recorded many times. Sequenced: naive CD8+ T cells from blood, with Jurkat cell RNA spiked in. Subset of the sample: FACS-sorted CD8+CD4-CCR7+CD45RA+ naive T cells. The TCR sequence derives from a human donor in good health. Some libraries in this study had Jurkat cell RNA spiked in.

CDR3 in DNA: TGTGCCAGCAGAGTGGGGACAGGGGAGGTGTACAATGAGCAGTTCTTC. This encodes CASRVGTGEVYNEQFF. The J gene is TRBJ2-1, the V gene TRBV2, with 10 bases lining up with TRBD1. CDR1 is SNHLY and CDR2 is FYNNEI in the germline V gene. This CDR3 is 16 amino acids long. The junction had 9 bases not matched to a gene; V was cut back by 6 bases and J by 4 bases.